A single T cell receptor (beta chain) is shown here with its context. Patients of the Seattle cohort, enrolled during active infection, were followed longitudinally. Study processing details: Reference gene primer amplification gave nucleated cell count estimates. Using immunoSEQ multiplex PCR, the repertoire was profiled, and TCRdb retains in-frame clones only, with some absent. V, J and clone size are those of that table, while D and trimming were read from the DNA. Among 68,000 or so clones, about 90% were seen once, and the ten largest hold around 3.6%. Germline V CDR1 and CDR2: MNHNS, SASEGT. The V end was cut by 3 bases, the J end by 2 bases, with 2 bases between. The length of the CDR3 is 13 residues. This sample stems from a study of blood T cell repertoires in COVID-19.

The material sequenced was peripheral blood. The source is a woman aged 45-60 years with COVID-19, enrolled during active disease. The chain carries TRBV6-1 and TRBJ1-6, with D unclear. This CDR3 reads CASSDTYNSPLHF. Written as DNA, the CDR3 is TGTGCCAGCAGTGACACCTATAATTCACCCCTCCACTTT.